The clone carrying this T cell receptor (beta chain) occurred many times. Its antigen is not known. Method: immunoSEQ multiplex PCR; TCRdb's copy keeps in-frame clones and lacks some. Of under 850,000 clones listed, roughly 72% are singletons. This sample is drawn from a study of shared clonotypes between healthy human individuals. Study-wide results and caveats: When naive CD4 clonotypes were compared across a handful of donors, around 5% were shared.

Germline loops: CDR1 SEHNR, CDR2 FQNEAQ (reference sequence). V lost 1 base, J lost 6 bases, and 9 bases lay in between. CDR3 length: 13 amino acids. This chain links TRBV7-9 with TRBJ1-2; the D is unclear. Input material: memory CD4+ T cells sorted from blood. Subset: CD45RA-negative fraction. This receptor was taken from a woman aged 30 to 39 in good health. In nucleotides, the CDR3 is TGTGCCAGCAGCTTAGGGGGAATCCATGGCTACACCTTC. Amino acids: CASSLGGIHGYTF.